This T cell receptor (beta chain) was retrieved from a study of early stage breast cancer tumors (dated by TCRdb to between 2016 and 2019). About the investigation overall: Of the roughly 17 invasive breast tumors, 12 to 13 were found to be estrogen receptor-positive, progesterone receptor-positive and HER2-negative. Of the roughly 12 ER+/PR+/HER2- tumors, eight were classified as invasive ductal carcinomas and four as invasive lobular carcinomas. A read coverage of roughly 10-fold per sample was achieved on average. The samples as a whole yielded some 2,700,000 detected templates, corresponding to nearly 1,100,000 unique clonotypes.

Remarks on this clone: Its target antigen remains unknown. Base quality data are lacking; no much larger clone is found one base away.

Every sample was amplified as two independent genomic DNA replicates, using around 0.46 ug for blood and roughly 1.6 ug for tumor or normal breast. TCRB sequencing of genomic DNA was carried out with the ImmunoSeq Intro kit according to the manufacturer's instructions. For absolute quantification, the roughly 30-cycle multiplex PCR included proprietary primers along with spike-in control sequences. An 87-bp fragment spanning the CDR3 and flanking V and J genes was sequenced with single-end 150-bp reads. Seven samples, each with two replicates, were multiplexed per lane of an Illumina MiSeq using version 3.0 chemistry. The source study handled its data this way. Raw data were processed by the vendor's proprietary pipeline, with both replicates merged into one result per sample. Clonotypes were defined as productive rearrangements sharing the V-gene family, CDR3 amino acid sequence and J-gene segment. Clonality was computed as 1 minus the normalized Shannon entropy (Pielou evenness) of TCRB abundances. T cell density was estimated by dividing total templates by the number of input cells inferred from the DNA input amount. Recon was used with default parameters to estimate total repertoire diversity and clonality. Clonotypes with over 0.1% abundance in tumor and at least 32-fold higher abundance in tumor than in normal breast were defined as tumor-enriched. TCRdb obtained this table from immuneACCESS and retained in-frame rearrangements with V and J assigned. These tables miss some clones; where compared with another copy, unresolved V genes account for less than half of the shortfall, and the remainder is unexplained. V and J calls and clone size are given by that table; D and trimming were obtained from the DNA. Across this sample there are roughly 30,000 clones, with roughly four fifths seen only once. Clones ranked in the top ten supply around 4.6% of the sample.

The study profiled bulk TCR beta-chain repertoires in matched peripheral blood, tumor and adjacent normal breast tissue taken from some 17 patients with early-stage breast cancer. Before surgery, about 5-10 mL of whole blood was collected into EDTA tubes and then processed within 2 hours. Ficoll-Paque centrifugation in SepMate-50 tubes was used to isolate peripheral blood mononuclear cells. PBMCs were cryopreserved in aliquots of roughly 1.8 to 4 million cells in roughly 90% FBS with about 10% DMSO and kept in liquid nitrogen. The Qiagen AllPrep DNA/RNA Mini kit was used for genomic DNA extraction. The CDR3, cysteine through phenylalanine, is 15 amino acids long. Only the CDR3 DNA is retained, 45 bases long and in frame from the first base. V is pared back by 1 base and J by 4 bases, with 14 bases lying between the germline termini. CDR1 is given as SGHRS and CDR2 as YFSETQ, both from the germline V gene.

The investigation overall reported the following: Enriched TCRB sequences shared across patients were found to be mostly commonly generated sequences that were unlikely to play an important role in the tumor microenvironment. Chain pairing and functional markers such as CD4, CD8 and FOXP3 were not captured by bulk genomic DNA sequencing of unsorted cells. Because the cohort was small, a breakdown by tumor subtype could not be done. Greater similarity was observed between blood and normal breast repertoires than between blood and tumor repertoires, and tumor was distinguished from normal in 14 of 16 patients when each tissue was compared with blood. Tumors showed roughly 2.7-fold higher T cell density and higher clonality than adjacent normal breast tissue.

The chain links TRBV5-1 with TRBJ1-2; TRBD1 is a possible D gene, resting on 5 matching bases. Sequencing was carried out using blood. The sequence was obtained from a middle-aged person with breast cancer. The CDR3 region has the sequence CASSLTGTDSYGYTF. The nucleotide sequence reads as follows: TGCGCCAGCAGCTTGACCGGGACCGACTCCTATGGCTACACCTTC.